This TCR beta chain emerged from a study of CD8 T cells in Susac syndrome (dated by TCRdb to the late 2010s). The study in broad terms: Among the sequenced Susac syndrome patients, more than five had clinically active disease and 8 or 9 were in clinical remission. At the time of blood withdrawal, Susac syndrome patients were either therapy-naive, taking corticosteroids (with some also receiving IVIg), or on IVIg alone. Whether CD8+ T cell activation and differentiation in Susac syndrome was antigen driven was tested using repertoire sequencing. Clonality of the CD8+ T cell repertoire was compared between over 10 healthy donors, about 14 Susac syndrome patients and about 15 multiple sclerosis patients. Study-wide conclusions, independent of this receptor: Clonal expansion was observed in Susac syndrome CD8+ repertoires, with the highest expansion in CD8+ TEMRA cells and greater expansion in clinically active than in remitting patients. The number of individuals in the TCR sequencing and HLA analysis was acknowledged as relatively small. Around 16 and five Susac-specific public clones were found in the total CD8+ and CD8+ TEMRA repertoires, respectively.

For this clonotype: The antigen it recognizes is unknown. The input lacks base qualities; no much larger clone sits a single base away.

High-throughput TCR beta sequencing profiled peripheral blood CD8+ and CD4+ T cells from healthy donors, Susac syndrome patients and multiple sclerosis patients. Recently defined diagnostic criteria for definite or probable disease were met by the Susac syndrome patients. CD8+ TEMRA cells were enriched by FACS, while bulk CD8+ and CD4+ T cells were purified by magnetic negative isolation. Blood was drawn into EDTA tubes, processed within 24 hours, and PBMCs were isolated by density gradient centrifugation. PBMCs intended for TCR sequencing were frozen in liquid nitrogen and were later thawed in a 37 degrees C water bath. The sorted or isolated CD4+, CD8+ and CD8+ TEMRA cells reached a purity of at least 90%. RNA was extracted using the RNeasy kit, and about 0.45 to 1 microgram was reverse transcribed with random hexamers. The immunoSEQ multiplex PCR assay, covering 54 Vbeta and 13 Jbeta segments, was used to amplify TCR beta CDR3 regions. Bias from PCR amplification was corrected by using a synthetic template baseline for primer optimization and for computational correction. The study's processing was this. Reads were annotated to V, D and J genes according to IMGT and were analyzed with immunoSEQ Analyzer, with only productive sequences retained. Clonality was computed as one minus Shannon entropy normalized by log2 of the number of productive unique sequences. For each patient and control, public and private clones were evaluated within the 100 most prevalent clones. Clones were defined as Susac-specific when absent from the healthy and MS cohorts, from fewer than 1,300 published viral clones and from other ImmuneACCESS disease sequences. The public reads were run again by TCRdb, first through fastp at Q25 and then through MiXCR, and only productive beta chains were kept. CDR3 protein duplicates are merged, each entry listing the most common genes and DNA. TCRdb assigned the V and J calls; the authors' analysis was not used. Here the sample has about 120,000 distinct CDR3 sequences; around 94% occur a single time. Together, the top ten hold approximately 0.2% of the sample.

Trimming removed 3 bases from V and 8 bases from J, leaving 20 bases between the germline ends. The CDR3 spans 16 residues, from the cysteine through the phenylalanine. The CDR3 DNA has 48 bases and is translated from base 1. Via the germline V gene (reference sequence), CDR1 is PRHDT and CDR2 FYEKMQ. The V gene is TRBV13 and the J gene is TRBJ1-5; the D gene is possibly TRBD1, with 6 bases matching. The TCR sequence derives from a human donor with Susac syndrome. Input material: CD8+ T cells from PBMCs. The DNA sequence is given as TGTGCCAGCAGCTTCATGGGCGGGCCACAGGGAGAGCCCCAGCATTTT. Translated, this gives CASSFMGGPQGEPQHF.